The sequence of this TCR beta chain was determined in a study of blood T cells in healthy people across ages. Turning to the study itself: About one barcoded beta molecule per two T cells was the capture yield of template switching.

Regarding the study as a whole: Both higher diversity and more naive CD4+ cells marked long-lived donors when set against aged donors.

Healthy Caucasian individuals from Russia aged about 6 to 100 were enrolled as donors. The second PCR ran about 6 to 12 cycles with a sample-barcoded 5' primer and J-beta primers. Tags on each cDNA molecule came from a template-switch adaptor with 12 random nucleotides. Each CDR3 protein is one row after TCRdb ran MiXCR on the 5' RACE reads. The sample lists roughly 1.5 million distinct CDR3 sequences, approximately 39% occurring once. Details on this clonotype: What it binds is not known.

Germline V gene sequence: CDR1 SEHNR, CDR2 FQNEAQ (reference sequence). This CDR3 comprises 16 residues. V gave up 5 bases and J gave up 3 bases; unmatched junction bases: 9. The chain uses TRBV7-9 and TRBJ2-7; TRBD2 aligns across 11 bases. The clonotype comes from a woman between 18 and 29 years old in good health. Sequencing was performed on blood. The DNA for the CDR3 is TGTGCCAGCAGCGATCGACTAGCGGGACACGGCTACGAGCAGTACTTC. Encoded protein: CASSDRLAGHGYEQYF.